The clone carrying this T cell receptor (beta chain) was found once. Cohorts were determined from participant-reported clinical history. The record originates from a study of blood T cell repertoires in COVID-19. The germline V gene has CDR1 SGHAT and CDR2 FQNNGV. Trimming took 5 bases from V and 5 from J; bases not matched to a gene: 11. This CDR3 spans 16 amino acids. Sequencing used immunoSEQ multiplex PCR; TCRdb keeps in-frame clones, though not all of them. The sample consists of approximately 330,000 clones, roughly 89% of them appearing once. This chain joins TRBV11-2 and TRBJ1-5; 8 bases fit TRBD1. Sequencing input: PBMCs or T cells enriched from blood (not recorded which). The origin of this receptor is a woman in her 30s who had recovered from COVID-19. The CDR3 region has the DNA TGTGCCAGCAGCCCCAGTGCAGGGGGCGCGGATCAGCCCCAGCATTTT. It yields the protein CASSPSAGGADQPQHF.